The source of this TCR beta chain is a study of PD-1 blockade in classical Hodgkin lymphoma. Here immunoSEQ multiplex PCR was the method, and the copy in TCRdb shows in-frame clones only, minus some. The sample records 17,000 or so clones, 70% to 90% being singletons. Germline-derived CDR1 and CDR2 are SEHNR and FQNEAQ (reference sequence). Trimming removed 5 bases at V and 3 bases at J, with 17 bases between. This CDR3 comprises 16 residues. Time point defined: newly diagnosed, previously untreated cHL patient sample. Newly diagnosed, untreated classical Hodgkin lymphoma PBMCs provided comparison. The chain recombines TRBV7-9 with TRBJ2-1; D is perhaps TRBD2 (6 bases). Sequencing was done on a sample of peripheral blood mononuclear cells (PBMCs). This TCR was sampled from a human donor with classical Hodgkin lymphoma. This CDR3 is CASSNSAGRGYNEQFF. In nucleotides, the CDR3 is TGTGCCAGCAGCAATTCGGCGGGACGGGGCTACAATGAGCAGTTCTTC. The full variable domain, its missing parts supplied by reference TRBV7-9 and TRBJ2-1, is DTGVSQNPRHKITKRGQNVTFRCDPISEHNRLYWYRQTLGQGPEFLTYFQNEAQLEKSRLLSDRFSAERPKGSFSTLEIQRTEQGDSAMYLCASSNSAGRGYNEQFFGPGTRLTVL.